The present entry profiles one TCR beta chain with its context. Germline V gene data show CDR1 as SEHNR and CDR2 as FQNEAQ (reference sequence). J lost 0 bases, V lost 4 bases, and 9 bases had no gene match. CDR3 length: 17 residues. Assay: immunoSEQ multiplex PCR; the TCRdb copy retains only in-frame clones and omits some. Here the sample spans 50,000 to 65,000 clones, approximately 87% being singletons. This sample is part of a study of OX40 agonist ivuxolimab in advanced cancers. Sequenced material: CD4+ or CD8+ T cells sorted from blood, taken in a trial of the OX40 agonist ivuxolimab. The chain couples TRBV7-9 to TRBJ1-1, with 9 bases that match TRBD1. This receptor was taken from an adult with an advanced solid tumor such as melanoma, head and neck, liver or kidney cancer. The CDR3 is CASSSNAGQGLNTEAFF. The CDR3 DNA sequence: TGTGCCAGCAGCTCCAATGCGGGACAGGGATTGAACACTGAAGCTTTCTTT.